This T cell receptor (beta chain) is from a study of shared clonotypes between healthy human individuals. On the study more broadly: Per donor, CD8 memory used one plate, CD8 naive used two, CD4 memory used three and CD4 naive used three. Study results and limitations: The represented genetic and exposure-history diversity was limited by the small number of donors. In a few donors, about 5% of naive CD4 clonotypes appeared in common. Memory subsets generally showed lower estimated richness than naive subsets.

Positively selected for CCR7, the CD45RO-negative cells used as naive CD8 cells excluded terminally differentiated effector memory CD45RA+ cells. Only in-frame clones appear in the TCRdb table, and some are missing; sequencing was by immunoSEQ multiplex PCR. The sample comprises some 580,000 clones, about 98% of which are singletons, and 0.25% to 0.35% rests with the top ten. This clone was detected only once. The antigen remains undetermined. The V gene lost 0 bases and the J gene lost 3 bases, with 12 bases spanning the gap. Germline values: CDR1 WNHNN, CDR2 SYGVQD (reference sequence). The CDR3 sequence is 16 residues long.

The specimen sequenced was naive CD8+ T cells sorted from blood. This chain joins TRBV10-1 and TRBJ2-1; the D gene is possibly TRBD2 (7 bases). The receptor comes from a young man in good health. Here the CDR3 DNA reads TGCGCCAGCAGTGAGTCGAGGGGGGGGTTCTACAATGAGCAGTTCTTC. This sequence encodes CASSESRGGFYNEQFF.